One TCR beta chain is described in this entry. Its target is unknown. Each donor's status was that of a healthy bone marrow donor. This CDR3 comprises 15 residues. Germline V gives CDR1 SGHAT, CDR2 FQDESV (reference sequence). V lost 4 bases, J lost 2 bases, and 4 bases stayed unmatched. The data are from a study of cytomegalovirus exposure and HLA in healthy donors. Findings and limits, study-wide: Trimming of TCR beta V- and J-genes showed a link, identified in a later analysis, to a missense DCLRE1C variant.

13 Jbeta primers and 60 Vbeta primers were used for the PCR. Profiled with immunoSEQ multiplex PCR; TCRdb holds only in-frame clones, not every one. Of about 110,000 clones in the sample, about 70% are singletons; the top ten hold 0.6% to 1%. This TCR was sampled from a boy aged 5-17 years in good health and CMV-seronegative. The sequencing sample was made of PBMCs. This chain connects TRBV11-1 to TRBJ1-1, with 10 nucleotides matching TRBD1. CDR3 protein: CASSSRTGGNTEAFF. In nucleotides, the CDR3 is TGTGCCAGCAGCTCTCGGACAGGGGGTAACACTGAAGCTTTCTTT. Combining the CDR3 with reference TRBV11-1 and TRBJ1-1 gives the whole variable domain EAEVAQSPRYKITEKSQAVAFWCDPISGHATLYWYRQILGQGPELLVQFQDESVVDDSQLPKDRFSAERLKGVDSTLKIQPAELGDSAMYLCASSSRTGGNTEAFFGQGTRLTVV.